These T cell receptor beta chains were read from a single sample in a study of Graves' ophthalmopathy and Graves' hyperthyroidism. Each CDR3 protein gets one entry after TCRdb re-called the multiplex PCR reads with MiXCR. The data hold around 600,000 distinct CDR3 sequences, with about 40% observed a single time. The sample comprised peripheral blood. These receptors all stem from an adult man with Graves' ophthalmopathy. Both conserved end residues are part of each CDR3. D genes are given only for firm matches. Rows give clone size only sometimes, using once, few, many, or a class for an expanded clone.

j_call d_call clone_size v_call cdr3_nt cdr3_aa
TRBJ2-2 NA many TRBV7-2 TGTGCCAGCAGCTCCGATGGTTTCACCGGGGAGCTGTTTTTT CASSSDGFTGELFF
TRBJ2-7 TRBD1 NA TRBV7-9 TGTGCCAGCAGCTTTTTTGACAGGGGACCCCTCTACGGGCAGTACTTC CASSFFDRGPLYGQYF
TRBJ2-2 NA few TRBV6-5 TGTGCCAGCAGTTACGTTCGGGGGACTCCAACCGGGGAGCTGTTTTTT CASSYVRGTPTGELFF
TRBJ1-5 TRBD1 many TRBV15 TGTGCCACCAGCAGGGGGGGGACAGGGCTTGGTCAGCCCCAGCATTTT CATSRGGTGLGQPQHF
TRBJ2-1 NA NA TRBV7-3 TGTGCCAGCAGCTTTTCAGGGTACAATGAGCAGTTCTTC CASSFSGYNEQFF
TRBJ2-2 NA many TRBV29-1 TGCAGCGCCTCCATCAGGGTCACCGGGGAGCTGTTTTTT CSASIRVTGELFF
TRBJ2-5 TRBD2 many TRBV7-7 TGTGCCAGCAGCGGGACTAGCGGGACGAGCAAGACCCAGTACTTC CASSGTSGTSKTQYF
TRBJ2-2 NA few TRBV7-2 TGTGCCAGCAGCCAAGAGAACAGTCCAAACACCGGGGAGCTGTTTTTT CASSQENSPNTGELFF
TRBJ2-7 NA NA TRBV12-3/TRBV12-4 TGTGCCAGCACCGAGACCGGCCCCAAGGGCGAGCAGTACTTC CASTETGPKGEQYF
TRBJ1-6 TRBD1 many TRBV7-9 TGTGCCAGCAGCTTAGTCAGGGGGCAGCTACTTAATTCACCCCTCCACTTT CASSLVRGQLLNSPLHF
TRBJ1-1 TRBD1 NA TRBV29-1 TGCAGCGGATGGGACAGGGCGGCTTTCTTT CSGWDRAAFF
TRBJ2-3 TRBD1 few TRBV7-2 TGTGCCAGCAGAAGGACAGGGGGCGGCGGGAGCAGCACAGATACGCAGTATTTT CASRRTGGGGSSTDTQYF
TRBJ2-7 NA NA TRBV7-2 TGTGCCAGCAGCCCGAGCATTCCCTACGAGCAGTACTTC CASSPSIPYEQYF
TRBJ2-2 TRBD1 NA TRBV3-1 TGTGCCAGCAGCTCTACCTCAGGGGGCGCCGCCGGGGAGCTGTTTTTT CASSSTSGGAAGELFF
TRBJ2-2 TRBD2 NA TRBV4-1 TGCGCCAGCAGCCACCGTGCCTGGGGGGAGGGCACCGGGGAGCTGTTTTTT CASSHRAWGEGTGELFF
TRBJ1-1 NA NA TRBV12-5 TGTGCTAGTGGTTTGGGCTGGGGCACTGAAGCTTTCTTT CASGLGWGTEAFF
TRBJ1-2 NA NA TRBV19 TGTGCCAGTAGTGGTCCGGGACACAGCTATGGCTACACCTTC CASSGPGHSYGYTF
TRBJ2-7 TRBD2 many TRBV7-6 TGTGCCAGCAGCTTAGCACGGCGGGGGAAACTCTACGAGCAGTACTTC CASSLARRGKLYEQYF
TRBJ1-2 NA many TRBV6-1 TGTGCCAGCAGTGGGTCAGCCTATGGCTACACCTTC CASSGSAYGYTF
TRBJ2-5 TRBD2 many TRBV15 TGTGCCACCAGCGCGGGACTAGCGCCACTTCAAGAGACCCAGTACTTC CATSAGLAPLQETQYF
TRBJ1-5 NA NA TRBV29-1 TGCAACGGCCAGGGGAGGCAGCCCCAGCATTTT CNGQGRQPQHF
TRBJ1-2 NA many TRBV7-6 TGTGCCAGCAGCTTAGCGGAAGCCAGGGTGGATGGCTACACCTTC CASSLAEARVDGYTF
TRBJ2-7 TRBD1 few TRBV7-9 TGTGCCAGCTCACCACCCGGGACAGGGGCCTACGAGCAGTACTTC CASSPPGTGAYEQYF
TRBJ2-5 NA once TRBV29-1 TGCAGCGCCAGCAGTCGGTGGGGAGCGGATCAAGAGACCCAGTACTTC CSASSRWGADQETQYF
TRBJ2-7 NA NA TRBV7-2 TGTGCCAGCAGCTTAGGCGGTGCCTACAATGAGCAGTACTTC CASSLGGAYNEQYF
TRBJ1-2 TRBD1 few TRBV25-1 TGTGCCAGCAGCCCTTCGGGACAGGGTGGCTACACCTTC CASSPSGQGGYTF
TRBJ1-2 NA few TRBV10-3 TGTGCCAGCAGTTACCTCGACAGAGCTAACTATGGCTACACCTTC CASSYLDRANYGYTF
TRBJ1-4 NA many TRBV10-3 TGTGCCGCCTCTCCGGGACGGACTAATGAAAAACTGTTTTTT CAASPGRTNEKLFF
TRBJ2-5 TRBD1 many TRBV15 TGTGCCACCAGCAGCACAGGGGTTCAAGAGACCCAGTACTTC CATSSTGVQETQYF
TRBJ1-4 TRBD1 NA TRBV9 TGTGCCAGCAGCACGCGACAGGGGGAGAGTGAAAAACTGCTTTTT CASSTRQGESEKLLF
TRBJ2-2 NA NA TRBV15 TGTGCCAGCAGCCCTAAGACGAAGAACACCGGGGAGCTGTTTTTT CASSPKTKNTGELFF
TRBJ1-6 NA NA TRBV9 TGTGCCACCCTCCAGGGAGGGGATTCACCCCTCCACTTT CATLQGGDSPLHF
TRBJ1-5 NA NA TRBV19 TGTGCCTGGAGTGAATTTCCTAATCAGCCCCAGCATTTT CAWSEFPNQPQHF
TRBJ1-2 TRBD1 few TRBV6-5 TGTGCCAGCAGATCGCGGGACAGGTCTTTCGGCTATGGCTACACCTTC CASRSRDRSFGYGYTF
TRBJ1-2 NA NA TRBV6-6 TGTGCCAGCAGTTACTCGGGGGGGAAAGCCCTCTATGGCTACACCTTC CASSYSGGKALYGYTF
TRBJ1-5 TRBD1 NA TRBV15 TGTGCCACCAGCAGAAGGACAGGGCTTCAGCCCCAGCATTTT CATSRRTGLQPQHF
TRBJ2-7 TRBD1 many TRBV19 TGTGCCAGTAACCCGACCGGGACAGACTACGAGCAGTACTTC CASNPTGTDYEQYF
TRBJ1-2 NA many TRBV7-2 TGTGCCAGCAGCTTAGTAACAGAAAGCTATGGCTACACCTTC CASSLVTESYGYTF
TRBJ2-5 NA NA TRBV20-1 TGCAGTGCTAGAGCCGGGCCGGGAGAGACCCACTACTTC CSARAGPGETHYF
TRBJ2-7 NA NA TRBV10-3 TGTGCCATCAGTTACGTGCAGGAGAGCTCCTACGAGCAGTACTTC CAISYVQESSYEQYF
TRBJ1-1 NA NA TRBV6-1 TGTGCCAGCAGGGCCACGTACTCGAACACTGAAGCTTTCTTT CASRATYSNTEAFF